Listed here are 12 T cell receptor beta chains from one sample, sequenced in a study of shared clonotypes between healthy human individuals. Positively selected for CCR7, the CD45RO-negative cells used as naive CD8 cells excluded terminally differentiated effector memory CD45RA+ cells. Only in-frame clones appear in the TCRdb table, and some are missing; sequencing was by immunoSEQ multiplex PCR. Among around 600,000 clones listed, roughly 96% were seen once. Sequencing input: naive CD8+ T cells sorted from blood. The receptors here all came from a woman under 40 in good health.

The chain carries TRBV5-1 and TRBJ1-2; TRBD1 agrees at 7 bases. J was trimmed by 4 bases and V by 4 bases; bases with no gene match: 7. Germline V gives CDR1 SGHRS, CDR2 YFSETQ. CDR3 length: 14 residues. CDR3 coding DNA: TGCGCCAGCAGCCAAGGGGGCCGATCCTATGGCTACACCTTC. Its protein is CASSQGGRSYGYTF.

The rearrangement joins TRBV4-2 to TRBJ2-7; 7 bases agree with TRBD1. The CDR3 sequence is 13 residues long. Looked up from germline, CDR1 is LGHNA and CDR2 is YNFKEQ. V dropped 0 bases and J dropped 7; count of bases not matched to a gene: 3. The CDR3 reads CASSQETGLEQYF. CDR3 DNA sequence: TGTGCCAGCAGCCAAGAGACAGGGTTGGAGCAGTACTTC.

The rearrangement links TRBV7-8 to TRBJ2-7, with 11 bases matching TRBD1. Germline lookup yields CDR1 SGHVS and CDR2 FQNEAQ. The ends lost 7 bases at V and 4 bases at J; junction bases unmatched: 9. The CDR3 covers 15 residues. The CDR3 DNA follows: TGTGCCAGCACCCCGGGGGGACAGGGGGGGTACGAGCAGTACTTC. Amino acids: CASTPGGQGGYEQYF.

The rearrangement joins TRBV2 to TRBJ1-5; D is perhaps TRBD1 (5 bases). CDR3 size: 14 residues. Looked up from germline, CDR1 is SNHLY and CDR2 is FYNNEI. V was clipped by 8 bases and J by 1 base, with 12 bases between them. The CDR3: CASHGTASNQPQHF. CDR3 coding DNA: TGTGCCAGCCACGGGACGGCCAGCAATCAGCCCCAGCATTTT.

The rearrangement links TRBV4-1 to TRBJ1-2; perhaps TRBD1 as D (5 bases). Germline V gene data show CDR1 as MGHRA and CDR2 as YSYEKL. The CDR3 covers 17 residues. Trimming cost V 0 bases and J 7 bases, with 21 bases left between them. The CDR3 region has the DNA TGCGCCAGCAGCCAAGACTCGAGGACACGGGCCCACTCTGGCTACACCTTC. This sequence encodes CASSQDSRTRAHSGYTF.

This chain links TRBV19 with TRBJ1-2, with 8 bases fitting TRBD1. CDR3 length: 15 residues. J was trimmed by 8 bases and V by 2 bases; bases with no gene match: 10. Germline assignment: CDR1 LNHDA and CDR2 SQIVND (reference sequence). The CDR3 here is CASSIIGQGAQGYTF. The CDR3 nucleotides are TGTGCCAGTAGTATAATCGGGCAGGGGGCGCAAGGCTACACCTTC.

This rearrangement joins TRBV6-5 to TRBJ2-5; D may be TRBD2 (6 bases). With 2 bases removed from V and 5 bases from J, the gap between germline ends came to 6 bases. The germline gives CDR1 MNHEY, CDR2 SVGAGI. This CDR3 has 12 residues. CDR3 sequence: CASSYGGETQYF. The DNA of the CDR3 is TGTGCCAGCAGTTACGGGGGGGAGACCCAGTACTTC.

Comment on this clone: Different DNA sequences within this sample yield the same CDR3. V is TRBV28 and J is TRBJ1-1, with D unclear. Germline V lookup: CDR1 MDHEN, CDR2 SYDVKM. V lost 6 bases and J lost 1, with 9 bases in between. CDR3 size: 13 residues. The chain's CDR3 is CASREGGNTEAFF. CDR3 nucleotides: TGTGCCAGCAGGGAAGGCGGGAACACTGAAGCTTTCTTT. Based on the CDR3 plus reference TRBV28 and TRBJ1-1, the full variable domain is DVKVTQSSRYLVKRTGEKVFLECVQDMDHENMFWYRQDPGLGLRLIYFSYDVKMKEKGDIPEGYSVSREKKERFSLILESASTNQTSMYLCASREGGNTEAFFGQGTRLTVV.

V and J are TRBV13 and TRBJ1-2; D is unresolved. The germline V gene has CDR1 PRHDT and CDR2 FYEKMQ (reference sequence). This CDR3 contains 12 residues. The ends were cut back, 6 bases at V and 5 bases at J, with 10 bases in the middle. CDR3 sequence reads: CASSRLEYGYTF. For the CDR3, the DNA is TGTGCCAGCAGTCGGCTTGAGTATGGCTACACCTTC. Based on the CDR3 plus reference TRBV13 and TRBJ1-2, the full variable domain is AAGVIQSPRHLIKEKRETATLKCYPIPRHDTVYWYQQGPGQDPQFLISFYEKMQSDKGSIPDRFSAQQFSDYHSELNMSSLELGDSALYFCASSRLEYGYTFGSGTRLTVV.

This chain uses TRBV9 with TRBJ2-1, with 9 bases fitting TRBD2. Germline trimming cut 1 base from V and 4 bases from J; bases unmatched to any gene: 3. The germline gives CDR1 SGDLS, CDR2 YYNGEE. CDR3 length: 15 amino acids. The CDR3 nucleotides are TGTGCCAGCAGCGTACTGACTAGCGGATACAATGAGCAGTTCTTC. The encoded protein is CASSVLTSGYNEQFF.

In this sample, this clone turned up once. The chain carries TRBV19 and TRBJ2-7; TRBD2 is a possible D gene (5 bases). Trimming removed 1 base from V and 2 bases from J, with 9 bases in between. Germline V gives CDR1 LNHDA, CDR2 SQIVND (reference sequence). This CDR3 has 14 amino acids. CDR3 coding DNA: TGTGCCAGTAGTATAGGCCTCGGGACCTACGAGCAGTACTTC. Translating it yields CASSIGLGTYEQYF. Drawing the rest from reference TRBV19 and TRBJ2-7, the complete variable domain is DGGITQSPKYLFRKEGQNVTLSCEQNLNHDAMYWYRQDPGQGLRLIYYSQIVNDFQKGDIAEGYSVSREKKESFPLTVTSAQKNPTAFYLCASSIGLGTYEQYFGPGTRLTVT.

Points on this clone: The same CDR3 arises from other DNA sequences in this sample as well. The chain couples TRBV5-4 to TRBJ2-7, with D tentatively TRBD2 (6 bases). Trimming stripped 2 bases from V and 0 bases from J, with 9 bases between. This CDR3 is 14 amino acids long. In germline, CDR1 is SGHNT, CDR2 YYREEE (reference sequence). The CDR3 sequence: CASSFRGGSYEQYF. The CDR3 bases are TGTGCCAGCAGCTTTCGGGGAGGCTCCTACGAGCAGTACTTC.